Following are 10 T cell receptor beta chains from one sample sequenced in a study of CD8+CD57+ T cells in acquired aplastic anemia. It was genomic DNA that served as the template for profiling TCR beta VDJ and CDR3. TCRdb ran MiXCR on the reads and lists one entry per CDR3 protein. The table includes approximately 300,000 distinct CDR3 sequences, around three fifths detected once. The sequenced patients had an expansion of CD8+CD57+ cells seen by flow cytometry. Sequenced material: sorted CD4+, CD8+, or CD8+CD57+ T cells (not recorded which) from PBMCs. Receptors were obtained from a human donor with aplastic anemia.

The chain has TRBV25-1 and TRBJ2-2; D perhaps matches TRBD1 (7 bases). Germline V CDR1 and CDR2: MGHDK, SYGVNS. The CDR3 length is 15 residues. The V end was cut by 2 bases, the J end by 7 bases, with 14 bases between. CDR3 sequence: CASSELYRGLGELFF. The CDR3 nucleotides are TGTGCCAGCAGTGAACTCTACAGGGGACTCGGGGAGCTGTTTTTT.

This clonotype was detected a few times. A much larger clone lies a single base off, so this may be a read error. This chain uses TRBV6-5 with TRBJ2-5; TRBD2 might be the D (5 bases). CDR1 MNHEY and CDR2 SVGAGI come from the germline V gene. This CDR3 is built from 12 residues. In DNA, the CDR3 is TGTGGCAGCAGTGCTAGCTTGGAGACCCAGTACTTC. Translating it yields CGSSASLETQYF.

The rearrangement uses TRBV29-1 and TRBJ1-1; D ambiguous. Trimming stripped 3 bases from V and 12 bases from J, with 14 bases between. CDR3 length: 11 amino acids. Germline loops: CDR1 SQVTM, CDR2 ANQGSEA. CDR3 protein: CSVDWQTVSFF. The CDR3 region has the DNA TGCAGCGTTGATTGGCAGACCGTGTCTTTCTTT.

Of note for this clonotype: At one end the junction does not follow the germline gene, possibly because of a read error. J is TRBJ2-7 and V is TRBV7-9; D perhaps matches TRBD2 (5 bases). The CDR3 spans 15 residues. Germline CDR1 is SEHNR and CDR2 is FQNEAQ (reference sequence). The CDR3 DNA reads as TGTGCCAGCAGCTTAGGACGGGAACTCTCCTACGGGCAGTACTTC. It yields the protein CASSLGRELSYGQYF.

The chain employs TRBV2 and TRBJ1-2; D remains ambiguous. Germline V gene data show CDR1 as SNHLY and CDR2 as FYNNEI. The CDR3 length is 11 residues. V was trimmed by 1 base and J by 5 bases, leaving 2 bases between them. The CDR3 here is CASSEEYGYTF. The CDR3 DNA sequence: TGTGCCAGCAGTGAAGAGTATGGCTACACCTTC.

CDR3 region: CSVVSGRGTGELFF. The CDR3, as DNA: TGCAGCGTTGTAAGCGGGAGAGGCACCGGGGAGCTGTTTTTT. The chain combines TRBV29-1 with TRBJ2-2; 8 bases line up with TRBD2. V lost 4 bases to trimming and J lost 4 bases; unmatched junction nucleotides: 5. The germline gives CDR1 SQVTM, CDR2 ANQGSEA. This CDR3 spans 14 amino acids.

This chain uses TRBV7-9 with TRBJ1-6; tentatively, D is TRBD1 (6 bases). Trimming shortened V by 3 bases and J by 10 bases, and 13 bases separated the two germline ends. Looked up from germline, CDR1 is SEHNR and CDR2 is FQNEAQ (reference sequence). CDR3 length: 14 residues. In DNA, the CDR3 is TGTGCCAGCAGCTTGGACAGTTCGGGGTCACCCCTCCACTTT. Its protein is CASSLDSSGSPLHF.

This clonotype was recorded a few times. The CDR3 coding sequence is TGTGCCATCAGTGAGTTGTCAGGGAACAATGAGCAGTTCTTC. It is translated as CAISELSGNNEQFF. The chain links TRBV10-3 to TRBJ2-1; the D gene is possibly TRBD1 (5 bases). Per the germline V gene, CDR1 is ENHRY and CDR2 is SYGVKD. The CDR3 consists of 14 residues. The V end was cut by 1 base, the J end by 5 bases, with 9 bases between.

V is TRBV24-1 and J is TRBJ2-3, with a tentative D call TRBD1 (6 bases). Trimming removed 4 bases at V and 3 bases at J, with 16 bases between. Germline V CDR1 and CDR2: KGHDR, SFDVKD. This CDR3 has 16 amino acids. The DNA of the CDR3 is TGTGCCACCAGTGACCCCGGAAAGGGGGAAACAGATACGCAGTATTTT. The encoded protein is CATSDPGKGETDTQYF.

The chain couples TRBV11-2 to TRBJ2-7; TRBD2 agrees at 14 bases. The V and J ends lost 2 bases and 5 bases, in that order; junction bases with no gene match: 8. The CDR3 spans 17 residues. In germline, CDR1 is SGHAT, CDR2 FQNNGV. The CDR3 bases are TGTGCCAGCAGCTTAAGACTAGCGGGAGGGCCGATCGACGAGCAGTACTTC. It encodes CASSLRLAGGPIDEQYF.